The rows below give T cell receptor beta chains drawn from one sample of a study of blood T cell repertoires in COVID-19. Profiling relied on immunoSEQ multiplex PCR, and the TCRdb table lists in-frame clones only, not all of them. This table has tens of thousands of clones, about four fifths appearing once. Sample: peripheral blood. The source is an elderly man with COVID-19, enrolled during active disease. Both conserved end residues are part of each CDR3. The order of the fields is CDR3 DNA, CDR3 protein, D gene, V gene, clone size, J gene. The D gene is left open where the match is weak. Where a row states a size, it is once, few, many or the class of an expanded clone; other rows omit it.

CDR3 DNA: TGTGCCAGCAGCAGAGCCAGGGGCACTGAAGCTTTCTTT
CDR3 protein: CASSRARGTEAFF
D gene: NA
V gene: TRBV7-8
clone size: NA
J gene: TRBJ1-1

CDR3 DNA: TGCAGCGTTGAAGATGAGGCTAGCGGTTACGAGCAGTACTTC
CDR3 protein: CSVEDEASGYEQYF
D gene: TRBD2
V gene: TRBV29-1
clone size: NA
J gene: TRBJ2-7

CDR3 DNA: TGCAGCGACACAGGGGCGGCGAGCACTGAAGCTTTCTTT
CDR3 protein: CSDTGAASTEAFF
D gene: TRBD1
V gene: TRBV29-1
clone size: NA
J gene: TRBJ1-1

CDR3 DNA: TGTGCCAGTAGACAGGGCGTCGGTCAGCCCCAGCATTTT
CDR3 protein: CASRQGVGQPQHF
D gene: TRBD1
V gene: TRBV27
clone size: NA
J gene: TRBJ1-5

CDR3 DNA: TGTGCCTGGAGTTCAAACAGGGGAAGGGAGCAGTACTTC
CDR3 protein: CAWSSNRGREQYF
D gene: TRBD1
V gene: TRBV30
clone size: NA
J gene: TRBJ2-7

CDR3 DNA: TGTGCCAGCAGCTTACCCGGACTAGCGGATACAAAGTTCTTC
CDR3 protein: CASSLPGLADTKFF
D gene: TRBD2
V gene: TRBV7-9
clone size: NA
J gene: TRBJ2-1

CDR3 DNA: TGTGCCAGTAGCGACAGGGGGGGAATCTATGGCTACACCTTC
CDR3 protein: CASSDRGGIYGYTF
D gene: TRBD1
V gene: TRBV19
clone size: once
J gene: TRBJ1-2

CDR3 DNA: TGTGCCAGCAGCCCGGAGGCGGGATATGTTTACGGCTACACCTTC
CDR3 protein: CASSPEAGYVYGYTF
D gene: NA
V gene: TRBV7-2
clone size: NA
J gene: TRBJ1-2

CDR3 DNA: TGTGCCATTCGGACAGCTTATGGCTACACCTTC
CDR3 protein: CAIRTAYGYTF
D gene: NA
V gene: TRBV10-3
clone size: NA
J gene: TRBJ1-2

CDR3 DNA: TGTGCCAGCAGTAGGGGCTGGGGGCCCCAAGAGACCCAGTACTTC
CDR3 protein: CASSRGWGPQETQYF
D gene: NA
V gene: TRBV7-2
clone size: once
J gene: TRBJ2-5

CDR3 DNA: TGCAGCGTTGAAGATCGGGAGAATCAGGGGGGCCGTAACTATGGCTACACCTTC
CDR3 protein: CSVEDRENQGGRNYGYTF
D gene: TRBD1
V gene: TRBV29-1
clone size: NA
J gene: TRBJ1-2

CDR3 DNA: TGTGCCAGCAGTGCAGTGGGGCAGGGGATAGCCAAAAACATTCAGTACTTC
CDR3 protein: CASSAVGQGIAKNIQYF
D gene: NA
V gene: TRBV7-9
clone size: NA
J gene: TRBJ2-4

CDR3 DNA: TGCGCCAGCAGCCCCGGCGGGGCTTCCTACGAGCAGTACTTC
CDR3 protein: CASSPGGASYEQYF
D gene: NA
V gene: TRBV5-1
clone size: few
J gene: TRBJ2-7

CDR3 DNA: TGTGCCACCAGTGTACAGGGGACCACCGGGGAGCTGTTTTTT
CDR3 protein: CATSVQGTTGELFF
D gene: TRBD1
V gene: TRBV24-1
clone size: NA
J gene: TRBJ2-2

CDR3 DNA: TGTGCCACCAGCAGAGGTACAGCCTCTGGAAACACCATATATTTT
CDR3 protein: CATSRGTASGNTIYF
D gene: NA
V gene: TRBV15
clone size: NA
J gene: TRBJ1-3

CDR3 DNA: TGCGCCAGCAGCCCGGGGGGACAGGGGACGGGGCCCCAGCATTTT
CDR3 protein: CASSPGGQGTGPQHF
D gene: TRBD1
V gene: TRBV5-1
clone size: NA
J gene: TRBJ1-5

CDR3 DNA: TGTGCCAGCAGAGGGGACAGGGGGCGGAACACTGAAGCTTTCTTT
CDR3 protein: CASRGDRGRNTEAFF
D gene: TRBD1
V gene: TRBV2
clone size: NA
J gene: TRBJ1-1

CDR3 DNA: TGTGCCAGCAGCCGGACTAGCGGCTCCTACAATGAGCAGTTCTTC
CDR3 protein: CASSRTSGSYNEQFF
D gene: TRBD2
V gene: TRBV7-2
clone size: NA
J gene: TRBJ2-1

CDR3 DNA: TGCGCCAGCAGTCCCCAGGCAGGGGAAGCGTATAATTCACCCCTCCACTTT
CDR3 protein: CASSPQAGEAYNSPLHF
D gene: NA
V gene: TRBV23-1
clone size: NA
J gene: TRBJ1-6

CDR3 DNA: TGTGCCAGTAGTAACCCGACAGCCTACGAGCAGTACTTC
CDR3 protein: CASSNPTAYEQYF
D gene: NA
V gene: TRBV19
clone size: NA
J gene: TRBJ2-7

CDR3 DNA: TGTGCCATCAGTGAGACTAGCAGCGATGAGCAGTTCTTC
CDR3 protein: CAISETSSDEQFF
D gene: TRBD2
V gene: TRBV7-7
clone size: NA
J gene: TRBJ2-1

CDR3 DNA: TGTGCCCCTCAGGGCCCCCTTTGGAACACCGGGGAGCTGTTTTTT
CDR3 protein: CAPQGPLWNTGELFF
D gene: NA
V gene: TRBV2
clone size: NA
J gene: TRBJ2-2

CDR3 DNA: TGTGCCAGCAGGAGTAAACAGGGGGCTGGGAATCAGCCCCAGCATTTT
CDR3 protein: CASRSKQGAGNQPQHF
D gene: TRBD1
V gene: TRBV6-4
clone size: few
J gene: TRBJ1-5

CDR3 DNA: TGTGCCAGCAGCTTGGAGCGGGGGAGGGGGTACGAGCAGTACTTC
CDR3 protein: CASSLERGRGYEQYF
D gene: TRBD2
V gene: TRBV11-2
clone size: NA
J gene: TRBJ2-7

CDR3 DNA: TGTGCCAGCAAGGGGATTGAGTGGGCCAACGTCCTGACTTTC
CDR3 protein: CASKGIEWANVLTF
D gene: NA
V gene: TRBV6-6
clone size: NA
J gene: TRBJ2-6

CDR3 DNA: TGTGCCAGCTCACCCTCCGGGACAGGGGGCGCATTCCCCTCTGGAAACACCATATATTTT
CDR3 protein: CASSPSGTGGAFPSGNTIYF
D gene: TRBD1
V gene: TRBV18
clone size: NA
J gene: TRBJ1-3

CDR3 DNA: TGTGCCAGCAGCTTCCAGGGGGGCGGCTACACCTTC
CDR3 protein: CASSFQGGGYTF
D gene: TRBD1
V gene: TRBV9
clone size: NA
J gene: TRBJ1-2

CDR3 DNA: TGTGCCAGCAGCCGCGGGAGGGGGAGCACAGATACGCAGTATTTT
CDR3 protein: CASSRGRGSTDTQYF
D gene: TRBD2
V gene: TRBV2
clone size: NA
J gene: TRBJ2-3

CDR3 DNA: TGTGCCAGCAGCCAGCGGACTCTCGGCGCTGGAAACACCATATATTTT
CDR3 protein: CASSQRTLGAGNTIYF
D gene: NA
V gene: TRBV7-2
clone size: NA
J gene: TRBJ1-3

CDR3 DNA: TGTGCCAGCAGCTTGGGCCAGGGGTACCAGCCCCAGCATTTT
CDR3 protein: CASSLGQGYQPQHF
D gene: NA
V gene: TRBV5-6
clone size: NA
J gene: TRBJ1-5

CDR3 DNA: TGCAGTGCTAGTACAGGGGGCGGTTTTAATGAAAAACTGTTTTTT
CDR3 protein: CSASTGGGFNEKLFF
D gene: TRBD1
V gene: TRBV20-1
clone size: few
J gene: TRBJ1-4

CDR3 DNA: TGCGCCAGCAGCCAAGAGGGACAGGGGATCGACTATGGCTACACCTTC
CDR3 protein: CASSQEGQGIDYGYTF
D gene: TRBD1
V gene: TRBV4-3
clone size: NA
J gene: TRBJ1-2

CDR3 DNA: TGTGCCAGCAATGGTCAGGGATCCTCTGGAAACACCATATATTTT
CDR3 protein: CASNGQGSSGNTIYF
D gene: NA
V gene: TRBV28
clone size: NA
J gene: TRBJ1-3

CDR3 DNA: TGTGCCAGCAGCCTGGACAGGGGCAATCAGCCCCAGCATTTT
CDR3 protein: CASSLDRGNQPQHF
D gene: TRBD1
V gene: TRBV6-5
clone size: NA
J gene: TRBJ1-5

CDR3 DNA: TGTGCCAGCAGTTGGGGGACTAGTCGTGTCTTC
CDR3 protein: CASSWGTSRVF
D gene: TRBD2
V gene: TRBV6-5
clone size: few
J gene: TRBJ2-1

CDR3 DNA: TGTGCCACCTCGCCGGGACAGGGGAATCAGCCCCAGCATTTT
CDR3 protein: CATSPGQGNQPQHF
D gene: TRBD1
V gene: TRBV6-5
clone size: NA
J gene: TRBJ1-5

CDR3 DNA: TGTGCCAGTAGTCCGGGACAGGGGAGGCGGGAGACCCAGTACTTC
CDR3 protein: CASSPGQGRRETQYF
D gene: TRBD1
V gene: TRBV19
clone size: NA
J gene: TRBJ2-5

CDR3 DNA: TGTGCCAGCTCACCTAGCCAGGGAAACACCATATATTTT
CDR3 protein: CASSPSQGNTIYF
D gene: NA
V gene: TRBV18
clone size: NA
J gene: TRBJ1-3

CDR3 DNA: TGTGCCAGCAGCTCTCAGGGGTTAGATACGCAGTATTTT
CDR3 protein: CASSSQGLDTQYF
D gene: NA
V gene: TRBV7-2
clone size: once
J gene: TRBJ2-3

CDR3 DNA: TGTGCCAGCTCACCAGGGGCAGACCTGGGCGAGCAGTACTTC
CDR3 protein: CASSPGADLGEQYF
D gene: NA
V gene: TRBV18
clone size: NA
J gene: TRBJ2-7

CDR3 DNA: TGTGCCAGCAGCCAAGGACTAGCGGGGGGCGGGGGCACAGATACGCAGTATTTT
CDR3 protein: CASSQGLAGGGGTDTQYF
D gene: TRBD2
V gene: TRBV3-1/TRBV3-2
clone size: NA
J gene: TRBJ2-3

CDR3 DNA: TGTGCCAGCAGCTTCGGGACAGGAACCACCATGAACACTGAAGCTTTCTTT
CDR3 protein: CASSFGTGTTMNTEAFF
D gene: TRBD1
V gene: TRBV7-9
clone size: NA
J gene: TRBJ1-1

CDR3 DNA: TGCGCCAGCAGCTTGGCTTCGGGACTAGCGGTATTCGAGCAGTACTTC
CDR3 protein: CASSLASGLAVFEQYF
D gene: TRBD2
V gene: TRBV5-1
clone size: few
J gene: TRBJ2-7

CDR3 DNA: TGTGCCAGCTCACGACTTCCTTCCGGCGTGGAAAAACTGTTTTTT
CDR3 protein: CASSRLPSGVEKLFF
D gene: NA
V gene: TRBV18
clone size: NA
J gene: TRBJ1-4

CDR3 DNA: TGCGCCAGCAGCAAAGGACAGGGGGCGCAGGGCACTGAAGCTTTCTTT
CDR3 protein: CASSKGQGAQGTEAFF
D gene: TRBD1
V gene: TRBV5-1
clone size: NA
J gene: TRBJ1-1

CDR3 DNA: TGTGCCAGCAGCCAACAGGGCGATCAGCCCCAGCATTTT
CDR3 protein: CASSQQGDQPQHF
D gene: NA
V gene: TRBV16
clone size: NA
J gene: TRBJ1-5

CDR3 DNA: TGTGCCAGCAGTGAACACAGGGGGCAGGTCACTGAAGCTTTCTTT
CDR3 protein: CASSEHRGQVTEAFF
D gene: TRBD1
V gene: TRBV25-1
clone size: few
J gene: TRBJ1-1

CDR3 DNA: TGCGCCAGCAGTCATTTCACAGGGGGCTGTTCCGAGACCCAGTACTTC
CDR3 protein: CASSHFTGGCSETQYF
D gene: TRBD1
V gene: TRBV23-1
clone size: NA
J gene: TRBJ2-5

CDR3 DNA: TGTGCCAGCATCTGGGACAGGGTGTCCGGGGAGCTGTTTTTT
CDR3 protein: CASIWDRVSGELFF
D gene: TRBD1
V gene: TRBV6-5
clone size: NA
J gene: TRBJ2-2

CDR3 DNA: TGTGCCAGCTCACCAACCGCGGGCCCGAATCCTTATGGCTACACCTTC
CDR3 protein: CASSPTAGPNPYGYTF
D gene: NA
V gene: TRBV18
clone size: NA
J gene: TRBJ1-2

CDR3 DNA: TGTGCCAGCAGACGACGGGGGCTGCCGACAGGGCTCCGGACCGGGGAGCTGTTTTTT
CDR3 protein: CASRRRGLPTGLRTGELFF
D gene: NA
V gene: TRBV6-6
clone size: few
J gene: TRBJ2-2

CDR3 DNA: TGTGCCTGGAACGGACAGGGGAGTTTAAGGTTCTATGGCTACACCTTC
CDR3 protein: CAWNGQGSLRFYGYTF
D gene: TRBD1
V gene: TRBV30
clone size: once
J gene: TRBJ1-2

CDR3 DNA: TGTGCCAGCAGCGTAGCGGGGAATCAGCCCCAGCATTTT
CDR3 protein: CASSVAGNQPQHF
D gene: NA
V gene: TRBV9
clone size: NA
J gene: TRBJ1-5

CDR3 DNA: TGTGCCAGCAGCTTGGAGGCGGTCCTGTTTTTT
CDR3 protein: CASSLEAVLFF
D gene: NA
V gene: TRBV7-9
clone size: NA
J gene: TRBJ2-2

CDR3 DNA: TGTGCTAGTGGCAAGACTAGCGGGGGGGCCGACGGGGAGCTGTTTTTT
CDR3 protein: CASGKTSGGADGELFF
D gene: TRBD2
V gene: TRBV12-5
clone size: NA
J gene: TRBJ2-2

CDR3 DNA: TGCGCCAGCAGCCAAGGTAGCGGGGTGAGGGAGACCCAGTACTTC
CDR3 protein: CASSQGSGVRETQYF
D gene: TRBD2
V gene: TRBV4-1
clone size: NA
J gene: TRBJ2-5

CDR3 DNA: TGTGCCAGCAGCTTAACTGTGGCCACAGAAGCTTTCTTT
CDR3 protein: CASSLTVATEAFF
D gene: NA
V gene: TRBV7-3
clone size: NA
J gene: TRBJ1-1

CDR3 DNA: TGTGCCATCAGGGGAGGGGAAGGTCAGCCCCAGCATTTT
CDR3 protein: CAIRGGEGQPQHF
D gene: NA
V gene: TRBV10-3
clone size: NA
J gene: TRBJ1-5

CDR3 DNA: TGTGCCAGCAGTTATGGGCTCAATCAGCCCCAGCATTTT
CDR3 protein: CASSYGLNQPQHF
D gene: NA
V gene: TRBV6-6
clone size: NA
J gene: TRBJ1-5